Detailed here is one T cell receptor (beta chain). Its specificity is not known. The junction had 7 bases not matched to a gene; V was cut back by 3 bases and J by 8 bases. CDR1 and CDR2 (germline): SGHNT, YYREEE (reference sequence). The CDR3 totals 16 residues. Libraries were prepared by immunoSEQ multiplex PCR; TCRdb keeps only in-frame clonotypes and omits some of them. The sample holds around 150,000 clones, roughly 90% seen once. This sample was taken from a study of T cell responses to AZD1222 COVID-19 vaccine. Study results and limitations: All repertoire sampling was performed exclusively after the peak T cell response. Donors were chiefly white British, with a greater number of females, and clonal diversity was perhaps underestimated. After two AZD1222 doses, spike-specific TCR breadth and depth rose versus day 0. Baseline seropositivity occurred in only a handful of AZD1222 recipients.

The chain employs TRBV5-4 and TRBJ1-6; 11 bases agree with TRBD1. Sample: peripheral blood, taken on day 0 of AZD1222 vaccination. This TCR was recovered from an adult in good health. The CDR3 reads CASSWGGTGGYSPLHF. For the CDR3, the DNA is TGTGCCAGCAGCTGGGGAGGGACAGGGGGATATTCACCCCTCCACTTT.